The clone carrying this TCR beta chain was seen ten or more times. Its antigen remains unidentified. These data are taken from a study of T cells in Graves' hyperthyroidism and ophthalmopathy. Whole-study context: Peripheral blood draws took place at initial diagnosis, ahead of any treatment. Study-level findings and limits: Peripheral blood also featured most of the thyroid clonotypes expanded above 0.001. Onset of ophthalmopathy came a median around 7.1 months after the model predicted it.

TCR beta CDR3 region amplification was performed from RNA transcripts. The study used the HTBI primer set for a first-round RT-PCR of the TCR CDR3. TCRdb reprocessed the multiplex PCR reads via MiXCR and lists one record per CDR3 protein. Here the sample spans about 480,000 distinct CDR3 sequences, approximately 15% being singletons. The CDR3 covers 14 residues. V was cut by 5 bases and J by 4 bases, with 12 bases left in between. Patients counted as stable if ophthalmopathy did not develop within 18 months. The source material was blood. V and J are TRBV12-3 or TRBV12-4 and TRBJ2-1; no clear D. The source of this sequence is a woman aged 18-29 years with Graves' hyperthyroidism. The CDR3 spells CASSTLGMYNEQFF. CDR3 coding DNA: TGTGCCAGCAGTACGTTAGGAATGTACAATGAGCAGTTCTTC.